Listed below are T cell receptor beta chains from one sample, sequenced in a study of OX40 agonist ivuxolimab in advanced cancers. Only in-frame clones appear in the TCRdb table, and some are missing; sequencing was by immunoSEQ multiplex PCR. The sample includes roughly 67,000 clones, approximately 91% of them seen just once. Specimen: CD4+ or CD8+ T cells sorted from blood, collected in a trial of the OX40 agonist ivuxolimab. These TCRs come from an adult with an advanced solid tumor such as melanoma, head and neck, liver or kidney cancer. CDR3s include the opening cysteine and the closing phenylalanine or tryptophan. D genes are given only for firm matches. Clone size is given for some rows only: seen once, a few or many times, or a class if the clone is expanded.

d_call j_call clone_size v_call cdr3_nt cdr3_aa
NA TRBJ2-5 NA TRBV19 TGTGCCAGTAGCGTATCGGGAGCAGAGACCCAGTACTTC CASSVSGAETQYF
TRBD2 TRBJ2-7 once TRBV18 TGTGCCAGCTCACCGTACGGGGAGGGTTCCTACGAGCAGTACTTC CASSPYGEGSYEQYF
NA TRBJ2-7 NA TRBV5-1 TGCGCCAGCAGCTTGGGACAGGCGCCCTTGGAGCAGTACTTC CASSLGQAPLEQYF
TRBD1 TRBJ1-1 few TRBV19 TGTGCCAGTCGACAGGGGGCCGGTGACACTGAAGCTTTCTTT CASRQGAGDTEAFF
TRBD1 TRBJ2-7 few TRBV10-1 TGCGCCAGCAGACGGACAGGGCGAGGCGAGCAGTACTTC CASRRTGRGEQYF
NA TRBJ1-1 NA TRBV29-1 TGCAGCGCCCTAAGCGGGGGTACTGAAGCTTTCTTT CSALSGGTEAFF
NA TRBJ1-1 NA TRBV5-1 TGCGCCAGCAGCTTTTCAGACGGTAACACTGAAGCTTTCTTT CASSFSDGNTEAFF
NA TRBJ2-3 once TRBV5-1 TGCGCCAGCAGCTTCCAGGGACTCACAGATACGCAGTATTTT CASSFQGLTDTQYF
TRBD1 TRBJ2-2 NA TRBV7-7 TGTGCCAGCAGCCGTACAGGGGCCGGGGAGCTGTTTTTT CASSRTGAGELFF
NA TRBJ2-3 NA TRBV15 TGTGCCACCAGCAGTCGCTTGGCGGGCCCGGCGGTAGATACGCAGTATTTT CATSSRLAGPAVDTQYF
NA TRBJ1-4 few TRBV7-9 TGTGCCAGCAGCCACGAAGGGTTCGAAGAAAAACTGTTTTTT CASSHEGFEEKLFF
NA TRBJ2-2 NA TRBV7-9 TGTGCCAGCAGCCCCCGGGGGACACTGCGGACGAACACCGGGGAGCTGTTTTTT CASSPRGTLRTNTGELFF
TRBD1 TRBJ1-2 NA TRBV7-8 TGTGCCAGCAGCCCAGGAGCGACCGGGACAGGGAAATGGGGCTACACCTTC CASSPGATGTGKWGYTF
NA TRBJ2-6 NA TRBV2 TGTGCCAGCATTAGACCAGTGGCCGGGGCCAACGTCCTGACTTTC CASIRPVAGANVLTF
TRBD1 TRBJ2-3 few TRBV5-1 TGCGCCAGCAGCAGGGGACAGGGAATAGATACGCAGTATTTT CASSRGQGIDTQYF
NA TRBJ2-5 once TRBV5-1 TGCGCCAGCAGCCGGGGTCTAGTCTATCAAGAGACCCAGTACTTC CASSRGLVYQETQYF
NA TRBJ2-3 few TRBV21-1 TGTGCCAGCAGCAAAGGTACCCGGGGGTCCTCCTCGTCGGGAGATACGCAGTATTTT CASSKGTRGSSSSGDTQYF
TRBD1 TRBJ2-7 NA TRBV7-6 TGTGCCAGCAGCTCCACAGGGGGCGAGCAGTACTTC CASSSTGGEQYF
NA TRBJ1-5 once TRBV27 TGTGCCAGCAGCCTTCGGATGTATCAGCCCCAGCATTTT CASSLRMYQPQHF
TRBD2 TRBJ2-7 NA TRBV15 TGTGCCACCAGCAGAGGGGCGCTAGCGGGAGAGTCGCAGTACTTC CATSRGALAGESQYF
TRBD1 TRBJ2-7 NA TRBV19 TGTGCCAGTAGTCCCAGGGGGTCAGAGCAGTACTTC CASSPRGSEQYF
NA TRBJ2-2 NA TRBV4-3 TGCGCCAGCAGCCAAGGAACTAGCCCGAACACCGGGGAGCTGTTTTTT CASSQGTSPNTGELFF
TRBD1 TRBJ1-2 NA TRBV28 TGTGCCAGCACCGAGAAGAGGACAGGGCACACCTTC CASTEKRTGHTF
NA TRBJ1-1 NA TRBV6-6 TGTGCCAGCAGAGGAAAAGGGTATTGGGCTTTCTTT CASRGKGYWAFF
TRBD1 TRBJ2-1 NA TRBV7-2 TGTGCCAGCAGCTGGGGGACAGGGGATTACAATGAGCAGTTCTTC CASSWGTGDYNEQFF
NA TRBJ1-5 NA TRBV28 TGTGCCAGCAGCCTCCGGGGGGTAGGTAATCAGCCCCAGCATTTT CASSLRGVGNQPQHF
NA TRBJ2-1 few TRBV5-1 TGCGCCAGCAGCTCAATTCTATACAATGAGCAGTTCTTC CASSSILYNEQFF
TRBD2 TRBJ2-1 once TRBV28 TGTGCCAGCAGTAGCCTGTCTTCGGCGGGAGTCTACAATGAGCAGTTCTTC CASSSLSSAGVYNEQFF